These 19 T cell receptor beta chains originate from one sample sequenced in a study of blood T cells in healthy people across ages. Through a sample-barcoded 5' primer and a J-beta primer mix, a second PCR was run for about 7 to 12 cycles. One entry per CDR3 protein, called by TCRdb with MiXCR from the 5' RACE reads. Of roughly 650,000 distinct CDR3 sequences listed, roughly 32% are singletons. The material sequenced was blood. Source of these receptors: an elderly woman in good health.

Remarks on this clonotype: Its ends do not fully match the called genes, so a read error is possible. This chain links TRBV12-3 or TRBV12-4 with TRBJ2-3, with 11 nucleotides matching TRBD2. This CDR3 has 16 amino acids. CDR3 nucleotides: TGTGCCAGCAGCCCACTAGCGGGGGCCAGCACAGATACGGAGTATTTT. Protein: CASSPLAGASTDTEYF.

The J gene is TRBJ1-2, the V gene TRBV2; no firm D call. The CDR3 spans 12 residues. In germline, CDR1 is SNHLY, CDR2 FYNNEI. Trimming shortened V by 5 bases and J by 2 bases, and 6 bases separated the two germline ends. CDR3: CASSFPNYGYTF. Written as DNA, the CDR3 is TGTGCCAGCAGTTTCCCAAACTATGGCTACACCTTC.

Details on this clonotype: A much larger clonotype is one base distant, so this may be a read error. V gene TRBV20-1 combines with J gene TRBJ1-5; D is possibly TRBD1 (5 bases). CDR1 DFQATT and CDR2 SNEGSKA come from the germline V gene (reference sequence). The CDR3 consists of 16 residues. V was cut by 3 bases and J by 2 bases, with 17 bases left in between. The CDR3 DNA sequence: TGCAGTGCTAGTCAGTCGAGGGGTGGCGGCAATCAGCCCCAGCATTTT. Its translation is CSASQSRGGGNQPQHF.

The chain is built from TRBV20-1 and TRBJ1-5; 10 bases align to TRBD1. Germline V lookup: CDR1 DFQATT, CDR2 SNEGSKA (reference sequence). The J segment lost 4 bases and the V segment lost 5 bases, leaving 5 bases of the junction unmatched. The CDR3 length is 14 residues. The CDR3 reads CSALRTGGNQPQHF. CDR3 DNA: TGCAGTGCTTTACGGACAGGGGGTAATCAGCCCCAGCATTTT.

This clonotype was counted ten times or more. This rearrangement joins TRBV7-2 to TRBJ1-2; D is undetermined. The length of the CDR3 is 14 residues. CDR1 and CDR2 (germline): SGHTA, FQGNSA. Trimming took 1 base from V and 1 from J, leaving 7 bases between them. The CDR3 protein is CASSLDGVNYGYTF. DNA for the CDR3: TGTGCCAGCAGCTTAGACGGGGTTAACTATGGCTACACCTTC.

This clonotype was seen many times. The genes are TRBV28 and TRBJ2-6; 10 bases match TRBD2. Germline lookup yields CDR1 MDHEN and CDR2 SYDVKM. This CDR3 has 18 amino acids. V lost 6 bases and J lost 0; bases outside the gene matches: 8. The CDR3, as DNA: TGTGCCAGCAGCCCGCCTAGCGGGGGCCTCTCTGGGGCCAACGTCCTGACTTTC. This translates into CASSPPSGGLSGANVLTF.

This clonotype was seen a few times. This rearrangement joins TRBV9 to TRBJ2-3; perhaps TRBD1 as D (5 bases). CDR1 is SGDLS, CDR2 YYNGEE, per germline. Trimming stripped 0 bases from V and 3 bases from J, with 14 bases between. The CDR3 extends over 16 amino acids. CDR3 sequence (DNA): TGTGCCAGCAGCGTAGCACCAGGGATGCCGACAGATACGCAGTATTTT. Protein sequence: CASSVAPGMPTDTQYF.

Written as DNA, the CDR3 is TGTGCCAGCAGGGACAGGGACGAGACCCAGTACTTC. Its translation is CASRDRDETQYF. The chain has TRBV12-3 or TRBV12-4 and TRBJ2-5; TRBD1 agrees at 8 bases. The CDR3 length is 12 residues. Trimming removed 6 bases from V and 5 bases from J; junction bases left unmatched: 2.

At least ten counts were recorded for this clonotype. The chain carries TRBV7-9 and TRBJ2-5; a weak D match, TRBD1 (5 bases). This CDR3 region has 14 residues. V was trimmed by 5 bases and J by 2 bases, leaving 12 bases between them. Germline V CDR1 and CDR2: SEHNR, FQNEAQ (reference sequence). Here the CDR3 DNA reads TGTGCCAGCAGCCGAAGCAGGGATCAAGAGACCCAGTACTTC. This sequence encodes CASSRSRDQETQYF.

This clonotype has a handful of counts. This may be a read error: a much more frequent sequence differs by one nucleotide. The chain couples TRBV18 to TRBJ2-2; a weak D match, TRBD2 (5 bases). Germline V gene sequence: CDR1 KGHSH, CDR2 LQKENI. This CDR3 has 12 amino acids. As DNA, the CDR3 is TGTGCCAGCTCATTTAACACCGGGGAGCGGTTTTTT. This translates into CASSFNTGERFF.

The rearrangement links TRBV6-2 or TRBV6-3 to TRBJ1-5; D not resolved. The germline CDR1 and CDR2 sequences are MNHEY and SVGEGT. CDR3 length equals 14 residues. The germline V and J ends were trimmed by 6 bases and 1 base, with 10 bases remaining between them. The DNA of the CDR3 is TGTGCCAGCAGCCGCGGGCCCAGCAATCAGCCCCAGCATTTT. Protein product: CASSRGPSNQPQHF.

This clonotype was picked up one time. At one end, the junction sequence differs from germline, possibly due to a read error. The rearrangement uses TRBV12-3 or TRBV12-4 and TRBJ2-6; TRBD1 is a possible D gene (6 bases). The CDR3 totals 16 residues. CDR3 coding DNA: TGCGCCAGCACCTATCGTGGGGGCACTGGGGCCAACGTCCCGACTTTC. Translating gives CASTYRGGTGANVPTF.

As regards this clonotype: A single base separates this from a much larger clone, so it may be a read error. The gene calls are TRBV5-8 and TRBJ2-4; 9 bases map to TRBD2. V was pared by 7 bases and J by 0 bases, with 8 bases of the junction left unmatched. Germline loops: CDR1 SGHTS, CDR2 YDEGEE. The CDR3 totals 16 residues. CDR3 residues: CASGILAGLAKNIQYF. The CDR3 region has the DNA TGTGCCAGCGGAATTCTAGCGGGACTAGCCAAAAACATTCAGTACTTC.

This clonotype was counted a few times. The rearrangement links TRBV3-1 to TRBJ1-1; a possible D gene is TRBD1 (5 bases). Between the trimmed V and J ends, which lost 3 bases and 6 bases, there was a span of 14 bases. In germline, CDR1 is LGHDT, CDR2 YNNKEL (reference sequence). The CDR3 has 14 amino acids. The CDR3 loop reads CASSHQGRDAEAFF. The CDR3 DNA reads TGTGCCAGCAGCCATCAGGGAAGGGACGCTGAAGCTTTCTTT.

The sample holds a few counts of this clonotype. V gene TRBV7-2 combines with J gene TRBJ2-1; D remains ambiguous. The V end was cut by 3 bases, the J end by 10 bases, with 10 bases between. The CDR3 spans 12 residues. Germline V CDR1 and CDR2: SGHTA, FQGNSA. The CDR3, as DNA: TGTGCCAGCAGCTTGCAAGGATACGAGCAGTTCTTC. Protein: CASSLQGYEQFF. Variable domain in full (rest from reference TRBV7-2 and TRBJ2-1): GAGVSQSPSNKVTEKGKDVELRCDPISGHTALYWYRQSLGQGLEFLIYFQGNSAPDKSGLPSDRFSAERTGGSVSTLTIQRTQQEDSAVYLCASSLQGYEQFFGPGTRLTVL.

Only a few counts were recorded for this clonotype. This rearrangement joins TRBV6-2 or TRBV6-3 to TRBJ1-1; 8 nucleotides match TRBD1. In germline, CDR1 is MNHEY, CDR2 SVGEGT. V lost 6 bases and J lost 5; bases outside the gene matches: 5. This CDR3 region has 13 residues. The CDR3 DNA is TGTGCCAGCAGGGGGACAGGTAAAACTGAAGCTTTCTTT. It yields the protein CASRGTGKTEAFF.

This clonotype has ten or more counts. The genes are TRBV20-1 and TRBJ2-5, with TRBD1 matching 10 bases. Germline CDR1 DFQATT, CDR2 SNEGSKA (reference sequence). This CDR3 comprises 15 residues. After removal of 1 base from V and 1 base from J, the junction contained 3 bases not matched to a gene. The CDR3 loop reads CSARGDRGRQETQYF. The CDR3 nucleotides are TGCAGTGCTAGAGGGGACAGGGGTCGCCAAGAGACCCAGTACTTC.

This clonotype was observed at least ten times. This rearrangement joins TRBV5-5 to TRBJ2-5; D tentatively fits TRBD1 or TRBD2 (5 bases each). Per the germline V gene, CDR1 is SGHKS and CDR2 is YYEKEE (reference sequence). Trimming shortened V by 3 bases and J by 2 bases, and 14 bases separated the two germline ends. CDR3 length equals 15 residues. The CDR3 nucleotides read TGTGCCAGCAGCTCTGGGGGACGTACTCAAGAGACCCAGTACTTC. Translated: CASSSGGRTQETQYF.

The chain's CDR3 is CAISASGGTDTQYF. CDR3 sequence (DNA): TGTGCCATCAGTGCGAGCGGGGGCACAGATACGCAGTATTTT. V and J are TRBV10-3 and TRBJ2-3, with TRBD2 identical over 7 bases. V shed 4 bases and J 1 base; nucleotides not matched to a gene: 2. Per germline, CDR1 ENHRY and CDR2 SYGVKD. There are 14 residues in the CDR3.